This entry lists 2 T cell receptor beta chains sequenced from one sample in a study of T cells in Graves' hyperthyroidism and ophthalmopathy. There were TCR beta CDR3 regions amplified from RNA transcripts. HTBI primers were the set used in a first-round RT-PCR of the TCR CDR3. TCRdb re-derived calls from the multiplex PCR reads in MiXCR, one entry per CDR3 protein. The profile shows about 250,000 distinct CDR3 sequences, approximately 24% of them singletons. What was sequenced was blood. Every receptor here comes from a woman aged 40 to 50 with Graves' ophthalmopathy.

This sequence joins TRBV10-2 and TRBJ1-2; TRBD1 is a possible D gene (6 bases). Germline CDR1 WSHSY, CDR2 SAAADI. This CDR3 spans 19 amino acids. Trimming removed 0 bases from V and 8 bases from J, with 28 bases in between. CDR3 nucleotide sequence: TGCGCCAGCAGTGAGTCCAAAACGAGCTTAGGGGGGCTAAATGGAGGCTACACCTTC. It translates to CASSESKTSLGGLNGGYTF.

This clonotype was seen many times. The rearrangement uses TRBV11-2 and TRBJ2-5; weak D call: TRBD1 (6 bases). The V and J ends lost 7 bases and 2 bases respectively, with 11 bases between them. Germline values: CDR1 SGHAT, CDR2 FQNNGV. The CDR3 is 13 residues long. The DNA of the CDR3 is TGTGCCAGCAAGTTACAGGGTCAAGAGACCCAGTACTTC. Its protein product is CASKLQGQETQYF.